This T cell receptor beta chain was sequenced for a study of tumor-infiltrating lymphocytes in primary liver carcinoma. About the study: Enrolled patients were male and female, aged 30 to 69 years. Tumor staging was T1-T3 N0M0; sizes spanned about 4 to 10 cm across. Points from the study as a whole: Blood's top-250-clone fraction was significantly lower than that of tumors (p = 0.039). Reduced overlap was seen in tumor-adjacent and tumor-blood pairs versus tumor region pairs.

Trimming removed 11 bases from V and 3 bases from J, with 17 bases in between. Germline V gene sequence: CDR1 MNHEY, CDR2 SVGEGT. The CDR3 totals 13 residues. The source material, about 18-33 mg of unsorted bulk tissue, was used to co-extract RNA and DNA. With respect to this clonotype: The target antigen is unknown.

TCR beta cDNA was made from 400 to 500 ng total RNA with a constant-region primer. Slightly modified ARM-PCR served as the procedure for the TCR beta libraries. These libraries came from three rounds of nested multiplex PCR. Each of the first two PCR rounds ran around 10 cycles with TRBV1-TRBV30 forward and C-beta reverse primers. TCRdb used MiXCR to reprocess the multiplex PCR reads, holding one entry per CDR3 protein. There are fewer than 250,000 distinct CDR3 sequences in the sample; around four fifths occur only once, and roughly 20% lies in the top ten. The clonotype comes from a man between 40 and 49 years old with primary liver carcinoma and hepatitis B virus infection. The sequencing input was tumor tissue from primary liver carcinoma. The V call is TRBV6-2 or TRBV6-3, the J call TRBJ2-7; D gene uncertain. The CDR3 DNA reads as TGTGCCGGCGGTTACGAGGTACTCTACGAGCAGTACTTC. Its translation is CAGGYEVLYEQYF.